A single sample gave rise to the 18 T cell receptor beta chains below, sequenced in a study of T cells in Graves' hyperthyroidism and ophthalmopathy (dated by TCRdb to the late 2010s). Libraries came from multiplex PCR. These reads were obtained on an Illumina HiSeq 2000. The TCR beta CDR3 regions were amplified from the RNA transcripts. For the first round of RT-PCR on the TCR CDR3, the HTBI primer set was used together with the Qiagen OneStep RT-PCR kit. Through fastp at Q25 and MiXCR, TCRdb rebuilt clones from the public reads, retaining in-frame beta chains. Rows with a matching CDR3 protein are joined into one entry that keeps the most common DNA and genes. The sample table records roughly 800,000 distinct CDR3 sequences; over 35% of these occur just once. The ten largest clones take up over 8% of the sample. Sequenced: blood. The receptors were sampled from a man in his late teens or twenties with Graves' hyperthyroidism.

This clonotype was counted ten times or more. CDR3 DNA sequence: TGTGCCAGCAGTCCACATAGCAATCAGCCCCAGCATTTT. Its translation: CASSPHSNQPQHF. V and J are TRBV7-6 and TRBJ1-5; D uncertain. The germline V and J ends were trimmed by 6 bases and 0 bases, with 6 bases remaining between them. The CDR3 length is 13 residues. Germline V gene data show CDR1 as SGHVS and CDR2 as FNYEAQ.

Worth noting for this clonotype: A read error is possible here, since a much larger clone lies one base away. The V call is TRBV13, the J call TRBJ1-1; 7 bases align to TRBD1. With 8 bases clipped from V and 3 bases from J, the junction kept 9 bases outside the gene matches. CDR1 PRHDT and CDR2 FYEKMQ come from the germline V gene (reference sequence). This CDR3 is 14 amino acids long. The CDR3 sequence: CASGRTGWDTEAFF. Here the CDR3 DNA reads TGTGCCAGCGGCCGGACAGGTTGGGACACTGAAGCTTTCTTT.

J is TRBJ1-6 and V is TRBV12-5; D might be TRBD1 (5 bases). V was cut by 1 base and J by 10 bases, with 14 bases left in between. Germline V gene data show CDR1 as LGHNT and CDR2 as FRNRAP. CDR3 length: 15 residues. The CDR3 reads CASGLAGGAWSPLHF. The CDR3 DNA follows: TGTGCTAGTGGTTTGGCCGGGGGAGCATGGTCACCCCTCCACTTT. Combining the CDR3 with reference TRBV12-5 and TRBJ1-6 gives the whole variable domain DARVTQTPRHKVTEMGQEVTMRCQPILGHNTVFWYRQTMMQGLELLAYFRNRAPLDDSGMPKDRFSAEMPDATLATLKIQPSEPRDSAVYFCASGLAGGAWSPLHFGNGTRLTVT.

The V gene is TRBV7-2, the J gene TRBJ1-1, with TRBD1 identical over 8 bases. The V and J ends lost 11 bases and 1 base, in that order; junction bases with no gene match: 12. Germline values: CDR1 SGHTA, CDR2 FQGNSA. The CDR3 spans 15 residues. The CDR3 bases are TGTGCCTGGAGTTGGCAGGGGGCCCAGAACACTGAAGCTTTCTTT. Encoded protein: CAWSWQGAQNTEAFF.

Regarding this clonotype: This may be a read error, as it is one base from a much larger clone. This chain joins TRBV2 and TRBJ2-5; 8 bases map to TRBD1. The CDR3 totals 14 residues. Germline V CDR1 and CDR2: SNHLY, FYNNEI. The CDR3 nucleotides read TGTGCCAACAGTCGGACAGGGCGGGCGGAGACCCAGTACTTC. It specifies CANSRTGRAETQYF.

This clonotype was observed at least ten times. V and J are TRBV7-2 and TRBJ1-1, with TRBD1 matching 9 bases. Germline V gene sequence: CDR1 SGHTA, CDR2 FQGNSA. V dropped 5 bases and J dropped 6; count of bases not matched to a gene: 4. CDR3 size: 13 residues. This CDR3 reads CASSLGQGPEAFF. CDR3 bases: TGTGCCAGCAGCCTAGGACAGGGGCCTGAAGCTTTCTTT.

V is TRBV5-4 and J is TRBJ1-1; 11 nucleotides match TRBD1. Trimming removed 9 bases from V and 3 bases from J; junction bases left unmatched: 7. This CDR3 comprises 14 residues. Germline loops: CDR1 SGHNT, CDR2 YYREEE (reference sequence). The CDR3 sequence is CATWTGGSDTEAFF. The CDR3 nucleotides are TGTGCCACCTGGACAGGGGGCTCAGACACTGAAGCTTTCTTT.

This chain uses TRBV19 with TRBJ2-7; maybe TRBD1 (5 bases). Germline V gene lookup returns CDR1 LNHDA and CDR2 SQIVND (reference sequence). The CDR3 is made up of 17 amino acids. The V gene lost 2 bases and the J gene lost 0 bases, with 17 bases spanning the gap. CDR3 residues: CASSISFGHQDSYEQYF. The CDR3 nucleotides read TGTGCCAGTAGTATAAGTTTCGGACATCAGGACTCCTACGAGCAGTACTTC.

This clonotype has a handful of counts. The chain joins TRBV7-2 to TRBJ1-2; TRBD1 matches 8 bases. The CDR3 length is 15 residues. V dropped 4 bases and J dropped 2; count of bases not matched to a gene: 6. Germline lookup yields CDR1 SGHTA and CDR2 FQGNSA. The CDR3 spells CASSSRTGSNYGYTF. In nucleotides, the CDR3 is TGTGCCAGCAGCTCCCGGACAGGGTCAAACTATGGCTACACCTTC.

This clonotype was counted a few times. The J gene is TRBJ1-5, the V gene TRBV20-1; D is possibly TRBD1 (6 bases). The CDR3 has 13 residues. The germline CDR1 and CDR2 sequences are DFQATT and SNEGSKA (reference sequence). V dropped 6 bases and J dropped 4 bases, with 13 bases sitting between them. CDR3 sequence: CSARTDTNQPQHF. CDR3 nucleotide sequence: TGCAGTGCCAGGACAGACACAAATCAGCCCCAGCATTTT.

The sample holds a few counts of this clonotype. This chain uses TRBV7-2 with TRBJ1-5; D is perhaps TRBD1 (5 bases). Germline assignment: CDR1 SGHTA and CDR2 FQGNSA. The CDR3 spans 16 residues. The ends were cut back, 5 bases at V and 3 bases at J, with 17 bases in the middle. CDR3 bases: TGTGCCAGCAGCCGCTCATGGACAATCCCCAATCAGCCCCAGCATTTT. Amino acids: CASSRSWTIPNQPQHF.

CDR3 protein: CASPYEGGKNYGYTF. The CDR3 bases are TGTGCCAGCCCCTACGAGGGGGGAAAGAACTATGGCTACACCTTC. This chain uses TRBV2 with TRBJ1-2, with D possibly TRBD1 on 6 matching bases. V lost 8 bases, J lost 2 bases, and 18 bases lay in between. CDR1 is SNHLY, CDR2 FYNNEI, per germline. The CDR3 extends over 15 amino acids.

There are a few counts of this clonotype. The chain is built from TRBV5-1 and TRBJ2-7; no firm D call. Germline V gene sequence: CDR1 SGHRS, CDR2 YFSETQ. The CDR3 runs 13 residues. V lost 1 base, J lost 2 bases, and 7 bases lay in between. DNA of the CDR3: TGCGCCAGCAGCTTGAGCACTCCCTACGAGCAGTACTTC. Protein: CASSLSTPYEQYF.

The chain links TRBV10-3 to TRBJ2-5, with D possibly matching TRBD2 (6 bases). CDR1 and CDR2 from the germline V gene are ENHRY and SYGVKD. This CDR3 has 14 residues. Trimming cost V 10 bases and J 5 bases, with 20 bases left between them. The DNA for the CDR3 is TGTGCCAGCTCACCAGGGTCAGGAGGGGAGACCCAGTACTTC. It codes for CASSPGSGGETQYF.

This clonotype was counted once. The chain employs TRBV29-1 and TRBJ1-2, with 7 bases identical to TRBD1. The CDR3 has 12 residues. Germline CDR1 is SQVTM and CDR2 is ANQGSEA. The V gene end was trimmed by 4 bases and the J gene end by 12 bases; junction bases not matched to a gene: 11. CDR3: CSVAGQPSGNTF. CDR3 in DNA: TGCAGCGTTGCGGGACAGCCTTCTGGAAACACCTTC.

The chain is built from TRBV4-1 and TRBJ1-6; D uncertain. Germline V gene data show CDR1 as MGHRA and CDR2 as YSYEKL. The CDR3 has 14 residues. Between the trimmed V and J ends, which lost 6 bases and 8 bases, there was a span of 14 bases. The CDR3 DNA is TGCGCCAGCAGTCGGGTTTGGGCTCATTCACCCCTCCACTTT. Translated, it gives CASSRVWAHSPLHF.

In DNA, the CDR3 is TGTGCCACCCAGAGGGGGCCTGAAGCTTTCTTT. Encoded protein: CATQRGPEAFF. The gene calls are TRBV24-1 and TRBJ1-1; 7 bases agree with TRBD1. Looked up from germline, CDR1 is KGHDR and CDR2 is SFDVKD. Trimming removed 9 bases from V and 6 bases from J; junction bases left unmatched: 3. The CDR3 is 11 amino acids.

The chain recombines TRBV2 with TRBJ2-5, with 7 bases identical to TRBD2. The CDR3 has 15 amino acids. V lost 7 bases, J lost 5 bases, and 13 bases stayed unmatched. Germline V gene sequence: CDR1 SNHLY, CDR2 FYNNEI. In DNA form, the CDR3 reads TGTGCCAGCATTAGTCATTCCGGGAGGACGGAGACCCAGTACTTC. It specifies CASISHSGRTETQYF.